The 23 T cell receptor beta chains listed next were all sequenced from one sample in a study of T-cell memory formation after mild COVID-19. TCRdb ran MiXCR on the 5' RACE reads and lists one entry per CDR3 protein. Among some 70,000 distinct CDR3 sequences listed, approximately 15% were seen once. The source material was PBMCs or a T cell subset sorted from them (not recorded which). These receptors were taken from an adult woman who had mild COVID-19 (a few samples of this study predate the infection). Cell type and time point are not known.

This clonotype has a handful of counts. The CDR3 region has the DNA TGTGCCAGCAGCTTAGACGGCGGCATATCCTACGAGCAGTACTTC. Translating gives CASSLDGGISYEQYF. The chain couples TRBV7-9 to TRBJ2-7, with D unresolved. The CDR3 totals 15 residues. V lost 1 base, J lost 1 base, and 11 bases lay in between. The germline CDR1 and CDR2 sequences are SEHNR and FQNEAQ (reference sequence).

This chain links TRBV6-4 with TRBJ2-3; TRBD2 agrees at 11 bases. The CDR3 contains 17 residues. Trimming at V came to 0 bases and at J to 1 base, leaving 3 bases not matched to a gene. From germline, CDR1 is MRHNA and CDR2 SNTAGT. The CDR3 protein is CASSDSETSGGTDTQYF. The CDR3 DNA is TGTGCCAGCAGTGACTCGGAGACTAGCGGGGGCACAGATACGCAGTATTTT.

This clonotype was seen more than once but under ten times. For the CDR3, the DNA is TGTGCCAGCAGCTTTGACATTAACTATGGCTACACCTTC. The encoded protein is CASSFDINYGYTF. J is TRBJ1-2 and V is TRBV5-5; no clear D gene. Trimming stripped 2 bases from V and 1 base from J, with 6 bases between. Germline V CDR1 and CDR2: SGHKS, YYEKEE (reference sequence). CDR3 size: 13 residues.

The sample holds a few counts of this clonotype. CDR3 DNA sequence: TGTGCCAGCAGCCAGGGGCCTTCCGGGGAGCTGTTTTTT. It translates to CASSQGPSGELFF. The V gene is TRBV7-9, the J gene TRBJ2-2, with D perhaps TRBD1 (6 bases). This CDR3 contains 13 residues. The germline V gene encodes CDR1 SEHNR and CDR2 FQNEAQ (reference sequence). Deletions cut 5 bases from V and 6 bases from J, with 10 bases between.

This clonotype was seen only a few times. This chain uses TRBV5-6 with TRBJ1-1, with 9 bases aligning to TRBD1. Germline V CDR1 and CDR2: SGHDT, YYEEEE. V shed 4 bases and J 4 bases; nucleotides not matched to a gene: 5. The CDR3 has 14 amino acids. The CDR3 loop reads CASSPGTGFTEAFF. The CDR3 coding sequence is TGTGCCAGCAGCCCCGGGACAGGGTTCACTGAAGCTTTCTTT.

The chain joins TRBV29-1 to TRBJ2-7, with a possible D match to TRBD1 (5 bases). CDR3 length: 15 amino acids. The V end was cut by 0 bases, the J end by 3 bases, with 15 bases between. The germline CDR1 and CDR2 sequences are SQVTM and ANQGSEA. CDR3 sequence (DNA): TGCAGCGTTGAAGATCGGGTGGCAGGGTTCTACGAGCAGTACTTC. Protein sequence: CSVEDRVAGFYEQYF.

The chain has TRBV6-5 and TRBJ1-1; the match to TRBD1 covers 7 bases. J was trimmed by 4 bases and V by 5 bases; bases with no gene match: 10. Germline lookup yields CDR1 MNHEY and CDR2 SVGAGI. The CDR3 consists of 15 residues. CDR3 DNA: TGTGCCAGCAGTGCCTCCTGGGGGACAGTCACTGAAGCTTTCTTT. Residues: CASSASWGTVTEAFF.

A few counts support this clonotype. This chain joins TRBV3-1 and TRBJ2-1, with 9 positions matching TRBD2. After removal of 4 bases from V and 4 bases from J, the junction contained 5 bases not matched to a gene. The CDR3 is 15 residues long. CDR1 and CDR2 (germline): LGHDT, YNNKEL (reference sequence). The CDR3, as DNA: TGTGCCAGCAGCCCTACTAGCGGGTATTACAATGAGCAGTTCTTC. This encodes CASSPTSGYYNEQFF.

This sequence joins TRBV7-2 and TRBJ2-3; 12 bases line up with TRBD2. CDR3 length equals 18 residues. V gave up 4 bases and J gave up 2 bases; unmatched junction bases: 10. Per the germline V gene, CDR1 is SGHTA and CDR2 is FQGNSA. CDR3 DNA: TGTGCCAGCAGCTCCGGGACTAGCGGGTCCCCTGACACAGATACGCAGTATTTT. Protein sequence: CASSSGTSGSPDTDTQYF.

This rearrangement joins TRBV4-1 to TRBJ2-1, with D possibly TRBD2 on 6 matching bases. V lost 4 bases and J 1 base, leaving 14 bases between the germline ends. The CDR3 has 16 amino acids. Germline lookup yields CDR1 MGHRA and CDR2 YSYEKL. Here the CDR3 DNA reads TGCGCCAGCAGCCTGGGACTGATGGGGTCCTACAATGAGCAGTTCTTC. Translation: CASSLGLMGSYNEQFF.

This clonotype has just a few counts. This sequence joins TRBV29-1 and TRBJ1-1; D is ambiguous. Germline CDR1 reads SQVTM; CDR2 reads ANQGSEA. Trimming left V 6 bases short and J 0 bases short, with 8 bases between. This CDR3 contains 12 residues. CDR3 DNA sequence: TGCAGCGTAGCTTCCATGAACACTGAAGCTTTCTTT. Encoded protein: CSVASMNTEAFF.

V usage is TRBV2 and J usage is TRBJ2-3; no definite D call. From germline, CDR1 is SNHLY and CDR2 FYNNEI. The V end was cut by 4 bases, the J end by 0 bases, with 14 bases between. The CDR3 extends over 16 amino acids. CDR3 in DNA: TGTGCCAGCAGTGGTCCACACTACTATAGCACAGATACGCAGTATTTT. It is translated as CASSGPHYYSTDTQYF.

This clonotype appeared a few times. The rearrangement joins TRBV28 to TRBJ1-4; D may be TRBD1 (6 bases). Trimming took 6 bases from V and 8 from J, leaving 19 bases between them. The CDR3 spans 15 residues. Germline CDR1 MDHEN, CDR2 SYDVKM. CDR3 nucleotides: TGTGCCAGCAGAACTTGGACAGAGGGAAAAGAAAAACTGTTTTTT. Protein: CASRTWTEGKEKLFF.

The chain has TRBV5-6 and TRBJ2-7; D is possibly TRBD2 (6 bases). Deletions cut 4 bases from V and 4 bases from J, with 15 bases between. The germline gives CDR1 SGHDT, CDR2 YYEEEE. CDR3 size: 14 residues. DNA for the CDR3: TGTGCCAGCAGCCGAACGGACTATCTTTACGAGCAGTACTTC. This encodes CASSRTDYLYEQYF.

The chain carries TRBV10-3 and TRBJ2-3; 7 nucleotides match TRBD1. Germline V gene data show CDR1 as ENHRY and CDR2 as SYGVKD. CDR3 length: 11 residues. The junction had 2 bases not matched to a gene; V was cut back by 10 bases and J by 4 bases. CDR3 sequence: CATTGADTQYF. The CDR3, as DNA: TGTGCCACCACAGGGGCAGATACGCAGTATTTT.

The rearrangement uses TRBV9 and TRBJ2-7; D possibly matches TRBD1 or TRBD2 (5 bases each). Germline lookup yields CDR1 SGDLS and CDR2 YYNGEE. This CDR3 has 14 amino acids. V was clipped by 2 bases and J by 2 bases, with 11 bases between them. Written as DNA, the CDR3 is TGTGCCAGCAGCGTCGGGACCACGGCCTACGAGCAGTACTTC. Translated: CASSVGTTAYEQYF. The whole variable domain, filled in from reference TRBV9 and TRBJ2-7, reads DSGVTQTPKHLITATGQRVTLRCSPRSGDLSVYWYQQSLDQGLQFLIQYYNGEERAKGNILERFSAQQFPDLHSELNLSSLELGDSALYFCASSVGTTAYEQYFGPGTRLTVT.

This chain joins TRBV6-2 or TRBV6-3 and TRBJ2-2; maybe TRBD1 (5 bases). V gave up 4 bases and J gave up 1 base, with 13 bases separating them. Germline V gene sequence: CDR1 MNHEY, CDR2 SVGEGT. This CDR3 contains 16 residues. The CDR3 is CASSSSKDKNTGELFF. In DNA, the CDR3 is TGTGCCAGCAGTTCCTCTAAGGACAAGAACACCGGGGAGCTGTTTTTT.

This clonotype was counted only a few times. The chain carries TRBV20-1 and TRBJ1-2; 8 nucleotides agree with TRBD1. The V gene's germline CDR1 is DFQATT and CDR2 SNEGSKA (reference sequence). CDR3 length equals 13 residues. V shed 4 bases, J shed 8 bases, and the junction held 9 bases outside the gene matches. CDR3 in DNA: TGCAGTGCTACGACAGGGGAGCTTAGAGGCTACACCTTC. Protein product: CSATTGELRGYTF.

The chain is built from TRBV29-1 and TRBJ2-1, with D possibly called TRBD1 or TRBD2 (5 bases each). Between the trimmed V and J ends, which lost 0 bases and 3 bases, there was a span of 18 bases. Germline V CDR1 and CDR2: SQVTM, ANQGSEA. The CDR3 length is 17 residues. Here the CDR3 DNA reads TGCAGCGTTGAAGATCTTATTTCAGGGACGTTCTACAATGAGCAGTTCTTC. Residues: CSVEDLISGTFYNEQFF.

The table lists this clonotype with a few counts. V is TRBV6-5 and J is TRBJ1-1; D is ambiguous. The CDR3 spans 14 residues. Germline V CDR1 and CDR2: MNHEY, SVGAGI. V was pared by 1 base and J by 0 bases, with 6 bases between. For the CDR3, the DNA is TGTGCCAGCAGTTACTACAGCCTGAACACTGAAGCTTTCTTT. As protein: CASSYYSLNTEAFF.

This clonotype was seen a few times. The CDR3 sequence is CASSYSLAGVGEQFF. The CDR3 coding sequence is TGTGCCAGCAGTTATTCACTAGCGGGGGTAGGTGAGCAGTTCTTC. This sequence joins TRBV6-5 and TRBJ2-1; 11 positions agree with TRBD2. The CDR3 contains 15 residues. Germline-derived CDR1 and CDR2 are MNHEY and SVGAGI. J gave up 9 bases and V 3 bases, and 7 bases lay outside the gene matches.

This clonotype was seen more than once but under ten times. In DNA form, the CDR3 reads TGTGCCACCAGCAGAGCGAGGGGCCCCTACGAGCAGTACTTC. Protein product: CATSRARGPYEQYF. The rearrangement links TRBV15 to TRBJ2-7, with D perhaps given as TRBD1 or TRBD2 (5 bases each). This CDR3 region has 14 residues. The germline V gene has CDR1 LNHNV and CDR2 YYDKDF (reference sequence). V gave up 1 base and J gave up 2 bases, with 9 bases separating them.

The chain is built from TRBV15 and TRBJ2-3; D call uncertain. CDR1 and CDR2 (germline): LNHNV, YYDKDF (reference sequence). V gave up 0 bases and J gave up 6 bases, with 7 bases separating them. CDR3 size: 13 residues. The CDR3 DNA reads as TGTGCCACCAGCAGAGATTTGAAGGATACGCAGTATTTT. Its protein product is CATSRDLKDTQYF.